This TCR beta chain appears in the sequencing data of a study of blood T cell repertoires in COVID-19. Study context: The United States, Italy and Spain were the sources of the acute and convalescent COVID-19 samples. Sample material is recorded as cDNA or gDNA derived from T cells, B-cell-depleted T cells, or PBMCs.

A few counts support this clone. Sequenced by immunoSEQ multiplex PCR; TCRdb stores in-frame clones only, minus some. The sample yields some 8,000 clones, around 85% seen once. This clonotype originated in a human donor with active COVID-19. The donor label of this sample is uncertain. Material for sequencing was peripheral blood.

The chain's CDR3 is CASSENSAYIGNTIYF. CDR3 DNA sequence: TGTGCCAGCAGTGAAAACAGTGCCTACATTGGAAACACCATATATTTT. The chain has TRBV2 and TRBJ1-3; D gene ambiguous. Trimming shortened V by 2 bases and J by 3 bases, and 14 bases separated the two germline ends. Germline-derived CDR1 and CDR2 are SNHLY and FYNNEI. The CDR3 contains 16 residues.